The 27 T cell receptor beta chains below come from one sample, sequenced in a study of shared clonotypes between healthy human individuals. Measured with immunoSEQ multiplex PCR; TCRdb has only the in-frame clones, and not every one. The repertoire includes over a million clones, approximately 96% of them detected once, and over 1% sits in the top ten. The sequenced sample was naive CD4+ T cells sorted from blood. Subset defined: CD45RA+ positively selected. The receptors come from a man aged 30 to 45 in good health.

The table lists this clone with a count of one. The rearrangement uses TRBV5-1 and TRBJ1-2; possible D gene TRBD1, 6 bases. Germline V gene sequence: CDR1 SGHRS, CDR2 YFSETQ. The V and J ends lost 4 bases and 2 bases respectively, with 15 bases between them. CDR3 size: 15 residues. The DNA of the CDR3 is TGCGCCAGCAGCGCCGTCGGGACATCGAACTATGGCTACACCTTC. It specifies CASSAVGTSNYGYTF.

This rearrangement joins TRBV5-1 to TRBJ2-5; possible D gene TRBD1, 5 bases. CDR3 length equals 15 residues. The germline V gene has CDR1 SGHRS and CDR2 YFSETQ. Trimming cost V 3 bases and J 5 bases, with 17 bases left between them. The CDR3 sequence is CASSSTEIGVETQYF. Here the CDR3 DNA reads TGCGCCAGCAGCTCCACCGAGATAGGGGTCGAGACCCAGTACTTC.

The gene calls are TRBV5-1 and TRBJ2-3, with TRBD2 matching 8 bases. CDR3 length equals 14 residues. V lost 4 bases, J lost 13 bases, and 14 bases stayed unmatched. Germline V gene data show CDR1 as SGHRS and CDR2 as YFSETQ. CDR3 region: CASSPDITGLEEYF. The CDR3, as DNA: TGCGCCAGCAGCCCTGATATAACGGGACTAGAGGAGTATTTT.

The chain combines TRBV28 with TRBJ1-5; 7 positions agree with TRBD1. From germline, CDR1 is MDHEN and CDR2 SYDVKM. The CDR3 length is 14 residues. With 7 bases clipped from V and 5 bases from J, the junction kept 8 bases outside the gene matches. CDR3 DNA: TGTGCCAGCATAGGCCGACAGGGCCATCAGCCCCAGCATTTT. Its translation is CASIGRQGHQPQHF.

CDR3: CASSSLSGSSEQFF. The CDR3 coding sequence is TGCGCCAGCAGCTCCCTGTCGGGGAGCTCCGAGCAGTTCTTC. This chain joins TRBV5-1 and TRBJ2-1; a possible D gene is TRBD2 (5 bases). The CDR3 runs 14 residues. The ends were cut back, 3 bases at V and 10 bases at J, with 17 bases in the middle. The germline V gene encodes CDR1 SGHRS and CDR2 YFSETQ.

V gene TRBV6-1 combines with J gene TRBJ2-7; D is perhaps TRBD1 (6 bases). Germline CDR1 MNHNS, CDR2 SASEGT. CDR3 length: 13 residues. V was shortened by 6 bases and J by 4 bases, with 13 bases between the two germline ends. CDR3 DNA: TGTGCCAGCAGCGACACAGGGATATACGAGCAGTACTTC. It encodes CASSDTGIYEQYF.

V gene TRBV2 combines with J gene TRBJ2-2, with a possible D match to TRBD1 (7 bases). The length of the CDR3 is 17 residues. V lost 7 bases, J lost 0 bases, and 18 bases lay in between. CDR1 is SNHLY, CDR2 FYNNEI, per germline. The CDR3 coding sequence is TGTGCCAGCAACCTCCCCGGGGGACAGTCGAACACCGGGGAGCTGTTTTTT. Protein sequence: CASNLPGGQSNTGELFF.

The chain joins TRBV5-6 to TRBJ2-1, with 12 bases fitting TRBD2. Unmatched junction bases numbered 8, after V lost 3 bases and J lost 4 bases. CDR3 length: 17 amino acids. Germline-derived CDR1 and CDR2 are SGHDT and YYEEEE. The CDR3 DNA reads as TGTGCCAGCAGCTCCCGTAGACTAGCGGGAGTATACAATGAGCAGTTCTTC. Its translation: CASSSRRLAGVYNEQFF.

This chain uses TRBV5-6 with TRBJ2-1, with 9 nucleotides matching TRBD2. This CDR3 spans 16 amino acids. Germline values: CDR1 SGHDT, CDR2 YYEEEE. V shed 0 bases and J 8 bases; nucleotides not matched to a gene: 9. CDR3 sequence (DNA): TGTGCCAGCAGCTTGGGGGTTCTAGCGGGAATGTATGAGCAGTTCTTC. This codes for CASSLGVLAGMYEQFF.

V and J are TRBV12-5 and TRBJ1-1; perhaps TRBD1 as D (5 bases). Germline loops: CDR1 LGHNT, CDR2 FRNRAP. V shed 3 bases and J shed 4 bases, with 18 bases lying between them. CDR3 length: 16 amino acids. This chain's CDR3 is CASGFAGRQWGTEAFF. CDR3 nucleotides: TGTGCTAGTGGTTTTGCGGGCAGACAGTGGGGCACTGAAGCTTTCTTT. Drawing the rest from reference TRBV12-5 and TRBJ1-1, the complete variable domain is DARVTQTPRHKVTEMGQEVTMRCQPILGHNTVFWYRQTMMQGLELLAYFRNRAPLDDSGMPKDRFSAEMPDATLATLKIQPSEPRDSAVYFCASGFAGRQWGTEAFFGQGTRLTVV.

This clone came up a few times. Other nucleotide sequences in the sample specify the same CDR3. The CDR3 reads CASSLAQETQYF. CDR3 in DNA: TGTGCCAGCAGCTTAGCCCAAGAGACCCAGTACTTC. The chain recombines TRBV7-6 with TRBJ2-5; D gene unclear. Per germline, CDR1 SGHVS and CDR2 FNYEAQ. Between the trimmed V and J ends, which lost 0 bases and 1 base, there was a span of 0 bases. This CDR3 region has 12 residues.

The J gene is TRBJ2-1, the V gene TRBV25-1; D tentatively reads TRBD1 or TRBD2 (5 bases each). This CDR3 has 15 residues. Trimming removed 6 bases at V and 3 bases at J, with 15 bases between. In germline, CDR1 is MGHDK, CDR2 SYGVNS. The CDR3 loop is CASSPRGSFYNEQFF. CDR3 DNA: TGTGCCAGCAGCCCTCGGGGCAGTTTCTACAATGAGCAGTTCTTC.

The chain couples TRBV5-1 to TRBJ2-1; the D is unclear. The CDR3 runs to 14 residues. V lost 4 bases, J lost 8 bases, and 16 bases lay in between. Germline V gene lookup returns CDR1 SGHRS and CDR2 YFSETQ. The CDR3 spells CASSLNDRSDEQFF. CDR3 DNA sequence: TGCGCCAGCAGCCTTAACGATCGCTCGGATGAGCAGTTCTTC.

The V call is TRBV5-1, the J call TRBJ2-7, with 7 bases fitting TRBD1. J lost 5 bases, V lost 3 bases, and 8 bases had no gene match. Germline lookup yields CDR1 SGHRS and CDR2 YFSETQ. The CDR3 has 14 amino acids. The CDR3 sequence is CASSSNRGSHEQYF. The DNA for the CDR3 is TGCGCCAGCAGCTCCAACAGGGGATCCCACGAGCAGTACTTC. The full variable domain, its missing parts supplied by reference TRBV5-1 and TRBJ2-7, is KAGVTQTPRYLIKTRGQQVTLSCSPISGHRSVSWYQQTPGQGLQFLFEYFSETQRNKGNFPGRFSGRQFSNSRSEMNVSTLELGDSALYLCASSSNRGSHEQYFGPGTRLTVT.

The chain joins TRBV30 to TRBJ2-3, with TRBD1 identical over 7 bases. Unmatched junction bases numbered 9, after V lost 3 bases and J lost 6 bases. This CDR3 region has 14 residues. CDR1 and CDR2 (germline): GTSNPN, SVGIG (reference sequence). This chain's CDR3 is CAWRATGLYDTQYF. The CDR3 DNA sequence: TGTGCCTGGAGAGCGACAGGGCTCTATGATACGCAGTATTTT.

The chain joins TRBV11-2 to TRBJ1-1; 7 bases line up with TRBD1. V was clipped by 1 base and J by 3 bases; unmatched bases: 5. The germline V gene encodes CDR1 SGHAT and CDR2 FQNNGV. The CDR3 runs to 15 residues. Here the CDR3 reads CASSLARGLYTEAFF. The CDR3 coding sequence is TGTGCCAGCAGCTTAGCAAGGGGGCTGTACACTGAAGCTTTCTTT.

V and J are TRBV7-9 and TRBJ2-1; no clear D. Trimming pared 3 bases from V and 2 bases from J, leaving 11 bases between. There are 15 residues in the CDR3. Germline lookup yields CDR1 SEHNR and CDR2 FQNEAQ (reference sequence). DNA for the CDR3: TGTGCCAGCAGCTTGCAGCGACAAACCTACAATGAGCAGTTCTTC. This sequence encodes CASSLQRQTYNEQFF. Full variable domain (rest looked up from reference TRBV7-9 and TRBJ2-1): DTGVSQNPRHKITKRGQNVTFRCDPISEHNRLYWYRQTLGQGPEFLTYFQNEAQLEKSRLLSDRFSAERPKGSFSTLEIQRTEQGDSAMYLCASSLQRQTYNEQFFGPGTRLTVL.

The chain links TRBV5-1 to TRBJ1-1; D may be TRBD1 (6 bases). Germline CDR1 is SGHRS and CDR2 is YFSETQ. The CDR3 length is 15 residues. Trimming removed 1 base at V and 2 bases at J, with 12 bases between. The CDR3 sequence: CASSLYSGANTEAFF. The CDR3 DNA follows: TGCGCCAGCAGCTTGTACTCAGGGGCAAACACTGAAGCTTTCTTT.

This chain connects TRBV9 to TRBJ2-3; D is ambiguous. The germline V gene has CDR1 SGDLS and CDR2 YYNGEE. CDR3 length: 15 amino acids. V gave up 0 bases and J gave up 0 bases, with 8 bases separating them. As DNA, the CDR3 is TGTGCCAGCAGCGTAGAGCTAGTCAGCACAGATACGCAGTATTTT. Amino acids: CASSVELVSTDTQYF.

CDR3 loop: CAISASPDYNEQFF. The CDR3 DNA is TGTGCCATCAGTGCCTCGCCAGACTACAATGAGCAGTTCTTC. The chain recombines TRBV10-3 with TRBJ2-1; no firm D call. The length of the CDR3 is 14 residues. The V gene lost 4 bases and the J gene lost 3 bases, with 10 bases spanning the gap. Germline CDR1 is ENHRY and CDR2 is SYGVKD.

This chain connects TRBV10-3 to TRBJ2-3; 9 bases agree with TRBD2. The trim removed 6 bases at V and 1 base at J, leaving 14 bases unmatched. This CDR3 region has 18 residues. The germline CDR1 and CDR2 sequences are ENHRY and SYGVKD. CDR3 protein: CAIRQLREGMGGTDTQYF. The DNA for the CDR3 is TGTGCCATCAGACAATTGCGGGAGGGAATGGGAGGCACAGATACGCAGTATTTT.

This rearrangement joins TRBV10-3 to TRBJ1-1, with unresolved D. V lost 1 base and J lost 1, with 7 bases in between. This CDR3 has 14 amino acids. CDR1 and CDR2 (germline): ENHRY, SYGVKD. The CDR3 bases are TGTGCCATCAGTGAGTGGGAAGCGAACACTGAAGCTTTCTTT. This translates into CAISEWEANTEAFF.

The chain carries TRBV4-1 and TRBJ2-7; the D gene could be TRBD1 or TRBD2 (5 bases each). Trimming removed 4 bases from V and 6 bases from J, with 25 bases in between. The CDR3 is made up of 17 amino acids. The germline V gene has CDR1 MGHRA and CDR2 YSYEKL. The CDR3 sequence is CASSLGSTGPTYGEQYF. In nucleotides, the CDR3 is TGCGCCAGCAGCCTAGGGAGTACAGGCCCCACCTACGGCGAGCAGTACTTC.

The rearrangement joins TRBV6-4 to TRBJ2-3; TRBD2 matches 9 bases. CDR1 is MRHNA, CDR2 SNTAGT, per germline. This CDR3 contains 20 residues. After removal of 5 bases from V and 1 base from J, the junction contained 19 bases not matched to a gene. CDR3 amino acids: CASSQRSLISGRSGTDTQYF. For the CDR3, the DNA is TGTGCCAGCAGTCAGAGAAGCCTGATTAGCGGGAGATCGGGCACAGATACGCAGTATTTT.

The rearrangement links TRBV30 to TRBJ2-1; 7 bases match TRBD1. This CDR3 region has 14 residues. V shed 4 bases and J 0 bases; nucleotides not matched to a gene: 3. Germline-derived CDR1 and CDR2 are GTSNPN and SVGIG (reference sequence). The CDR3 is CAWNRDSSYNEQFF. The CDR3 nucleotides read TGTGCCTGGAACCGGGACAGCTCCTACAATGAGCAGTTCTTC.

This clone was seen more than once but under ten times. This rearrangement joins TRBV5-1 to TRBJ2-7, with TRBD2 identical over 9 bases. V was clipped by 4 bases and J by 6 bases; unmatched bases: 5. CDR1 SGHRS and CDR2 YFSETQ come from the germline V gene. The CDR3 runs 13 residues. Here the CDR3 reads CASSLGTSREQYF. The CDR3 bases are TGCGCCAGCAGCCTAGGGACTAGCCGCGAGCAGTACTTC. The variable domain in full, completed from reference TRBV5-1 and TRBJ2-7, reads KAGVTQTPRYLIKTRGQQVTLSCSPISGHRSVSWYQQTPGQGLQFLFEYFSETQRNKGNFPGRFSGRQFSNSRSEMNVSTLELGDSALYLCASSLGTSREQYFGPGTRLTVT.

V is TRBV9 and J is TRBJ2-7, with D perhaps matching TRBD1 or TRBD2 (5 bases each). Trimming removed 0 bases from V and 2 bases from J, with 12 bases in between. Looked up from germline, CDR1 is SGDLS and CDR2 is YYNGEE. The CDR3 loop spans 15 amino acids. The CDR3 coding sequence is TGTGCCAGCAGCGTAGCGGGGCGCGGGCCCTACGAGCAGTACTTC. Translation: CASSVAGRGPYEQYF.